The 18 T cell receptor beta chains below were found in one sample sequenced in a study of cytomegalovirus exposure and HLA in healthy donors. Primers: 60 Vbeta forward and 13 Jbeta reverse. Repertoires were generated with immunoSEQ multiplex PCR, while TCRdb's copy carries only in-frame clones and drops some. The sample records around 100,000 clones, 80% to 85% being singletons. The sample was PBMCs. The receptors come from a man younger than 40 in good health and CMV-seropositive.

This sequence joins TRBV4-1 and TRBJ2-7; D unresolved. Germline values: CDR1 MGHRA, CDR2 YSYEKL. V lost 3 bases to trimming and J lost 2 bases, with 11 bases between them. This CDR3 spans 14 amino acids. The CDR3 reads CASSHQTGAYEQYF. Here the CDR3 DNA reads TGCGCCAGCAGCCACCAGACTGGCGCCTACGAGCAGTACTTC.

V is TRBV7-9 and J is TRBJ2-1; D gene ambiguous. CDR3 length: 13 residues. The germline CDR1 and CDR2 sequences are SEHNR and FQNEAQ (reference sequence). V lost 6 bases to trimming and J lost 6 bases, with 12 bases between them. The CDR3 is CASSLGTLNEQFF. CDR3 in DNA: TGTGCCAGCAGTTTGGGCACCCTCAATGAGCAGTTCTTC. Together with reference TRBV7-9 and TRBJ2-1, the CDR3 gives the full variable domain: DTGVSQNPRHKITKRGQNVTFRCDPISEHNRLYWYRQTLGQGPEFLTYFQNEAQLEKSRLLSDRFSAERPKGSFSTLEIQRTEQGDSAMYLCASSLGTLNEQFFGPGTRLTVL.

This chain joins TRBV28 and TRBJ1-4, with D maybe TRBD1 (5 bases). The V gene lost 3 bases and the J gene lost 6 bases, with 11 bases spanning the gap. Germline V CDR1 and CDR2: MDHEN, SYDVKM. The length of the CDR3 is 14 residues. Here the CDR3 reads CASSFGGVDEKLFF. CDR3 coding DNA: TGTGCCAGCAGTTTTGGGGGGGTCGATGAAAAACTGTTTTTT.

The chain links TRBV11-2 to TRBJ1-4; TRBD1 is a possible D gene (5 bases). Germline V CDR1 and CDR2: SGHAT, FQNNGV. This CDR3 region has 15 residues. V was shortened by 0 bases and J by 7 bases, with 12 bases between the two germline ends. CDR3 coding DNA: TGTGCCAGCAGCTTAGAGGGAGGGGAGAGTGAAAAACTGTTTTTT. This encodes CASSLEGGESEKLFF.

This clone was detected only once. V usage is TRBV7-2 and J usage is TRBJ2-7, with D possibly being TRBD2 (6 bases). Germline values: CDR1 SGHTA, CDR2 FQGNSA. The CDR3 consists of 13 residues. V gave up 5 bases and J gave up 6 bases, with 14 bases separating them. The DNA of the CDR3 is TGTGCCAGCAGCGCGGGACGGCTAGCCGAGCAGTACTTC. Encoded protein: CASSAGRLAEQYF. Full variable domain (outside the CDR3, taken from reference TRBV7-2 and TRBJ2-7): GAGVSQSPSNKVTEKGKDVELRCDPISGHTALYWYRQSLGQGLEFLIYFQGNSAPDKSGLPSDRFSAERTGGSVSTLTIQRTQQEDSAVYLCASSAGRLAEQYFGPGTRLTVT.

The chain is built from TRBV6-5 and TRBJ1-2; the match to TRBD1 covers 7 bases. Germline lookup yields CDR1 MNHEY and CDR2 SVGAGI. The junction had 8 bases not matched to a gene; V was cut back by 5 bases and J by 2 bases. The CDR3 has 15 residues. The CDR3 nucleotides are TGTGCCAGCAGTCCCCAACCGGGACAGAACTATGGCTACACCTTC. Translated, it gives CASSPQPGQNYGYTF.

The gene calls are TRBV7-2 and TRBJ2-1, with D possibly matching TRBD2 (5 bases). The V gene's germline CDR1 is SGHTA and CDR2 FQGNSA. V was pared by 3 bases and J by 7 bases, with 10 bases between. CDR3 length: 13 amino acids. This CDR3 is CASSLPLVNEQFF. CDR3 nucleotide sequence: TGTGCCAGCAGCTTGCCACTAGTAAATGAGCAGTTCTTC.

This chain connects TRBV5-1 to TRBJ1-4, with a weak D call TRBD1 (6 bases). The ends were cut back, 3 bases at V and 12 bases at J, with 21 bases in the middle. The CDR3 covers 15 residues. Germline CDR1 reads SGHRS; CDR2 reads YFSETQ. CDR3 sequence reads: CASSSRVPAEGELFF. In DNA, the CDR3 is TGCGCCAGCAGCTCCCGTGTGCCGGCCGAGGGGGAACTGTTTTTT.

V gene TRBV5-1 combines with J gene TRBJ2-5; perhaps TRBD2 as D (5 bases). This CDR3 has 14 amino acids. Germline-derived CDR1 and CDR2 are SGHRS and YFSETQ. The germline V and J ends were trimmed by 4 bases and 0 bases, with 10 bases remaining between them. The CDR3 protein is CASSPGNYQETQYF. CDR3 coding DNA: TGCGCCAGCAGCCCCGGGAACTACCAAGAGACCCAGTACTTC.

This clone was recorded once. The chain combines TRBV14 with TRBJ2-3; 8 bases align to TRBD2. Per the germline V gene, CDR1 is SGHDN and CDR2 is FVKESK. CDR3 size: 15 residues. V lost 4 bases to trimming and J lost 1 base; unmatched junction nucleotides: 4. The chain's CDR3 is CASSPGTRGTDTQYF. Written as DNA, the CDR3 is TGTGCCAGCAGCCCGGGGACTAGGGGCACAGATACGCAGTATTTT.

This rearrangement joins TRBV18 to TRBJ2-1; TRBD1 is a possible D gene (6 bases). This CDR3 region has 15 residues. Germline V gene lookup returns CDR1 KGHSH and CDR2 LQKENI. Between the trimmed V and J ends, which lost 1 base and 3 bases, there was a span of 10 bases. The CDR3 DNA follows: TGTGCCAGCTCACCACGCGGACAGCTCTACAATGAGCAGTTCTTC. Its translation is CASSPRGQLYNEQFF.

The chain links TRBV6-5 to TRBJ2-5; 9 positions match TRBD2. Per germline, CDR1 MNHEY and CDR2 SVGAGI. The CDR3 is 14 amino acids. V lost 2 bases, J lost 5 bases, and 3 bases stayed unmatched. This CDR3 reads CASSYGGRVETQYF. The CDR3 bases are TGTGCCAGCAGTTACGGCGGGAGGGTCGAGACCCAGTACTTC.

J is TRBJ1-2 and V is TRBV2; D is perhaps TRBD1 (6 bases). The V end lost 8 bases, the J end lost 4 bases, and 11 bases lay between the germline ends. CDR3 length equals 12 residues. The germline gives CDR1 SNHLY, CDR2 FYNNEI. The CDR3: CASRQVTYGYTF. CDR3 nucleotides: TGTGCCAGCCGACAGGTCACCTATGGCTACACCTTC. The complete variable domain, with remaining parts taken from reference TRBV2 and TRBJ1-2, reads EPEVTQTPSHQVTQMGQEVILRCVPISNHLYFYWYRQILGQKVEFLVSFYNNEISEKSEIFDDQFSVERPDGSNFTLKIRSTKLEDSAMYFCASRQVTYGYTFGSGTRLTVV.

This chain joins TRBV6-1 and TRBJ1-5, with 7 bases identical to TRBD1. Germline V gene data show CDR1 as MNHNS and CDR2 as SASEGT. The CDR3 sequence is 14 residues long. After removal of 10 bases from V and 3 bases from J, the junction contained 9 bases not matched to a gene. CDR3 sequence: CATSVQGLNQPQHF. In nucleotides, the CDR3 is TGTGCCACCTCCGTACAGGGGCTCAATCAGCCCCAGCATTTT.

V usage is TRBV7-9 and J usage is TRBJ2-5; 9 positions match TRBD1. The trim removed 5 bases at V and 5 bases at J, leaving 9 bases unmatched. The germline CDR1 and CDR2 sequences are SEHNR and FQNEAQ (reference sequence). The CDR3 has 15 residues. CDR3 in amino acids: CASSRGDRVRETQYF. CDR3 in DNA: TGTGCCAGCAGCCGGGGGGACAGGGTTCGGGAGACCCAGTACTTC. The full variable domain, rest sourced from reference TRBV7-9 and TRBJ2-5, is DTGVSQNPRHKITKRGQNVTFRCDPISEHNRLYWYRQTLGQGPEFLTYFQNEAQLEKSRLLSDRFSAERPKGSFSTLEIQRTEQGDSAMYLCASSRGDRVRETQYFGPGTRLLVL.

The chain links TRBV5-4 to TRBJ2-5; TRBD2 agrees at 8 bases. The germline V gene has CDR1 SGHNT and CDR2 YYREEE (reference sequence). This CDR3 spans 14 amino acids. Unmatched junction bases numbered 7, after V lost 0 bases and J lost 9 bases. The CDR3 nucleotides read TGTGCCAGCAGCTTGGCGGGGGGGCTGGAGGCCCAGTACTTC. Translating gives CASSLAGGLEAQYF. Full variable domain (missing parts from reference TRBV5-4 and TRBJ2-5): ETGVTQSPTHLIKTRGQQVTLRCSSQSGHNTVSWYQQALGQGPQFIFQYYREEENGRGNFPPRFSGLQFPNYSSELNVNALELDDSALYLCASSLAGGLEAQYFGPGTRLLVL.

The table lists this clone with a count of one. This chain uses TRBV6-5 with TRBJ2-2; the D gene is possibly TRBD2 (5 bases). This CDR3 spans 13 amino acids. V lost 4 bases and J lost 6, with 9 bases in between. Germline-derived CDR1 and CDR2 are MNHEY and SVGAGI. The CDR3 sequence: CASSLGESGELFF. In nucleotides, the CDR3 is TGTGCCAGCAGTTTGGGAGAGTCCGGGGAGCTGTTTTTT.

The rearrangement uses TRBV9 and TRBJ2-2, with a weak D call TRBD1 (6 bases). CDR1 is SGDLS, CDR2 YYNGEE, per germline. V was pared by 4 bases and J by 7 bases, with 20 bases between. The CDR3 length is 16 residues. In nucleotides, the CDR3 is TGTGCCAGCAGCCCCCACTTCCAGGGGCTGAGCGGGGAGCTGTTTTTT. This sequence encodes CASSPHFQGLSGELFF. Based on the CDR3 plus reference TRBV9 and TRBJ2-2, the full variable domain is DSGVTQTPKHLITATGQRVTLRCSPRSGDLSVYWYQQSLDQGLQFLIQYYNGEERAKGNILERFSAQQFPDLHSELNLSSLELGDSALYFCASSPHFQGLSGELFFGEGSRLTVL.